The clone carrying this TCR beta chain was recorded only once. This sample was included in a study of technical replicates of blood from a handful of donors. Sequencing used immunoSEQ multiplex PCR; TCRdb keeps in-frame clones, though not all of them. The sample has approximately 58,000 clones, 70% to 90% seen once; the top ten hold around 5%. This CDR3 spans 17 amino acids. The V and J ends lost 2 bases and 2 bases, in that order; junction bases with no gene match: 6. Germline CDR1 and CDR2: MGHDK and SYGVNS. Sequencing input: PBMCs. V is TRBV25-1 and J is TRBJ1-4; TRBD1 agrees at 9 bases. The clonotype comes from a human donor in good health. Some clones in this sample may be carry-over from other donors' samples. The CDR3 DNA follows: TGTGCCAGCAGTGAAGGGACAGGGAGGTTCACTAATGAAAAACTGTTTTTT. It specifies CASSEGTGRFTNEKLFF.